These T cell receptor beta chains were read from a single sample in a study of CD8 T cells in ankylosing spondylitis. One entry per CDR3 protein results from TCRdb running MiXCR on the 5' RACE reads. The sample includes 500,000 to 550,000 distinct CDR3 sequences, about 13% of them seen just once. The source material was blood, either unsorted or a sorted T cell fraction (not recorded which). These receptors came from a male donor with ankylosing spondylitis. Each CDR3 is given with its conserved first and last residue. The D gene is left open where the match is weak. Where a row states a size, it is once, few, many or the class of an expanded clone; other rows omit it.

V,size,J,D,DNA,CDR3
TRBV4-1,few,TRBJ2-6,TRBD1,TGCGCCAGCAGCCCCACACGGACAGGGTCTGGGGCCAACGTCCTGACTTTC,CASSPTRTGSGANVLTF
TRBV9,NA,TRBJ2-2,NA,TGTGCCAGCAGCGAGGGGACCTCGGGGACCGGGGAGCTGTTTTTT,CASSEGTSGTGELFF
TRBV5-1,few,TRBJ2-1,NA,TGCGCCAGCAGCTTGACACCGCCCACCGGGACGCCGGAGTTCTTC,CASSLTPPTGTPEFF
TRBV27,few,TRBJ1-1,NA,TGTGCCAGCAGTCCCTACCCCGCCGCTGGGGACACTGAAGCTTTCTTT,CASSPYPAAGDTEAFF
TRBV29-1,few,TRBJ2-2,NA,TGCAGCGTTCGGATCCAGGGTTTAACCGGGGAGCTGTTTTTT,CSVRIQGLTGELFF
TRBV18,few,TRBJ2-2,TRBD2,TGTGCCAGCTCACCGGGACTAGCGGAATACACCGGGGAGCTGTTTTTT,CASSPGLAEYTGELFF
TRBV20-1,few,TRBJ2-5,NA,TGCAGTGCTAGAGATCCAACGGGAGTAGGGGAGACCCAGTACTTC,CSARDPTGVGETQYF
TRBV20-1,NA,TRBJ2-3,NA,TGCAGTGCAACTAGAAGTAAGGCAGATACGCAGTATTTT,CSATRSKADTQYF
TRBV29-1,few,TRBJ2-3,NA,TGCAGCGGTTTGACAGGCAGCACAGATACGCAGTATTTT,CSGLTGSTDTQYF
TRBV20-1,NA,TRBJ1-5,NA,TGCAGTGCTAGAGACTCAACCCAAGGGAATCAGCCCCAGCATTTT,CSARDSTQGNQPQHF
TRBV3-1,NA,TRBJ1-5,NA,TGTGCCAGCAGCCAAGCTAGCGATCAGCCCCAGCATTTT,CASSQASDQPQHF
TRBV5-6,few,TRBJ1-5,TRBD1,TGTGCCAGCAGCCGTTGGGACAGTAGTAATCAGCCCCAGCATTTT,CASSRWDSSNQPQHF
TRBV29-1,NA,TRBJ2-4,NA,TGCAGCGTGGCTCCAATTGCCGGGACCGGAGAAAACATTCAGTACTTC,CSVAPIAGTGENIQYF
TRBV5-1,few,TRBJ1-5,TRBD1,TGCGCCAGCAGCCCCGGGACAGCAGAATCCAAAAGGGACCAGCATTTT,CASSPGTAESKRDQHF
TRBV10-1,few,TRBJ1-1,NA,TGCGCCAGCAGCAAAGGGGGAGATAACACTGAAGCTTTCTTT,CASSKGGDNTEAFF
TRBV10-3,NA,TRBJ2-1,NA,TGTGCCATCAGTGACCCCAGGGGGGCTAGCGGTACCTACAATGAGCAGTTCTTC,CAISDPRGASGTYNEQFF
TRBV4-2,few,TRBJ2-1,NA,TGTGCCAGCAGCCAATCTGTTAGGGTCCTCTACAATGAGCAGTTCTTC,CASSQSVRVLYNEQFF
TRBV5-1,NA,TRBJ2-2,TRBD1,TGCGCCAGCAGCTTGGAGCAGGGGGCTAACACCGGGGAGCTGTTTTTT,CASSLEQGANTGELFF
TRBV11-2,few,TRBJ2-1,NA,TGTGCCAGCAGCATTAGCTGGGATGAGCAGTTCTTC,CASSISWDEQFF
TRBV20-1,NA,TRBJ2-1,NA,TGCAGTGCTATCGACGGGTACAATGAGCAGCTCTTC,CSAIDGYNEQLF
TRBV7-8,few,TRBJ2-7,NA,TGTGCCAGCAGCCAACGGACCTTACTGGGCTACGAGCAGTACTTC,CASSQRTLLGYEQYF
TRBV11-2,NA,TRBJ1-4,NA,TGTGCCAGCAGCTTTTCAGGGATCTTTGAAAAACTGTTTTTT,CASSFSGIFEKLFF
TRBV11-3,NA,TRBJ1-1,NA,TGTGCCAGCAGCTTTGCTACAAACACTGAAGCTTTCTTT,CASSFATNTEAFF
TRBV11-2,many,TRBJ2-3,NA,TGTGCCAGCAGCCCAGGGGGGGACGGTAGGGCTGATACGCAGTATTTT,CASSPGGDGRADTQYF
TRBV9,NA,TRBJ2-3,TRBD2,TGTGCCAGCAGCGCCGCGGGGGGCACAGATACGCAGTATTTT,CASSAAGGTDTQYF
TRBV25-1,many,TRBJ2-1,NA,TGTGCCAGCAGTGACCAGGACCTCAATGAGCAGTTCTTC,CASSDQDLNEQFF
TRBV7-6,few,TRBJ2-1,NA,TGTGCCAGCAGCTCAAACGTGGACAGTGTCGATGAGCAGTTCTTC,CASSSNVDSVDEQFF
TRBV20-1,NA,TRBJ1-4,NA,TGCAGTGCTAGAGTCGGGGGGTATGAAAAACTGTTTTTT,CSARVGGYEKLFF
TRBV2,many,TRBJ2-1,TRBD2,TGTGCCAGCAACGGCGATACCGGGGGACTAGCGGGAATCAATGAGCAGTTCTTC,CASNGDTGGLAGINEQFF
TRBV6-4,few,TRBJ1-2,NA,TGTGCCAGCAGTGACTCAAGGGCGTATGGCTACACCTTC,CASSDSRAYGYTF
TRBV10-3,NA,TRBJ2-5,NA,TGTGCCATCACCCAGGGGCGGGACGAACAAGAGACCCAGTACTTC,CAITQGRDEQETQYF
TRBV12-3/TRBV12-4,many,TRBJ2-1,NA,TGTGCCAGCAGTTTTGGACTATACAATGAGCAGTTCTTC,CASSFGLYNEQFF
TRBV29-1,NA,TRBJ2-7,TRBD2,TGCAGCGTCCGTGGCCAGCGGGAGGTATCCGAGCAGTACTTC,CSVRGQREVSEQYF
TRBV7-2,NA,TRBJ1-5,NA,TGTGCCAGCAGCTACCAGGTACAGGGCAATCAGCCCCAGCATTTT,CASSYQVQGNQPQHF
TRBV25-1,NA,TRBJ1-1,NA,TGTGCCAGCAGTGATGGAAACAGTTTGAACACTGAAGCTTTCTTT,CASSDGNSLNTEAFF
TRBV5-4,few,TRBJ2-2,NA,TGTGCCAGCAGCTTGACTAGCCGGGAAACCGGGGAGCTGTTTTTT,CASSLTSRETGELFF
TRBV12-3/TRBV12-4,many,TRBJ1-1,NA,TGTGCCAGCAGTGGCGAGGGGGGGGTCACTGAAGCTTTCTTT,CASSGEGGVTEAFF
TRBV5-1,many,TRBJ2-3,NA,TGCGCCAGCAGCTTGCGGCAGGGAGCAGATACGCAGTATTTT,CASSLRQGADTQYF
TRBV5-1,NA,TRBJ1-2,TRBD1,TGCGCCAGCAGCTTGGGACAGGGATTCGACGTCTATGGCTACACCTTC,CASSLGQGFDVYGYTF
TRBV29-1,once,TRBJ2-1,NA,TGCAGCGTTGCCCCCCGACTGCGGGGTGAGCAGTTCTTC,CSVAPRLRGEQFF
TRBV6-1,few,TRBJ1-5,NA,TGTGCCAGCAGTGAACGGGGCCTGGGGGGGGGTTGGCAGCCCCAGCATTTT,CASSERGLGGGWQPQHF
TRBV7-9,NA,TRBJ1-4,TRBD1,TGTGCCAGCAGCCAGGGGGAGAGAAAACTGTTTTTT,CASSQGERKLFF
TRBV20-1,NA,TRBJ1-6,TRBD1,TGCAGTGCAGATCGGGACGCAGGGGGGAATTCACCCCTCCACTTT,CSADRDAGGNSPLHF
TRBV11-3,few,TRBJ2-1,TRBD2,TGTGCCAGCAGCCATAGCGGGAGGGTCTACAATGAGCAGTTCTTC,CASSHSGRVYNEQFF
TRBV2,few,TRBJ1-5,TRBD1,TGTGCCAGCAGTGGACAGGGGGCGGGACAGCCCCAGCATTTT,CASSGQGAGQPQHF
TRBV10-2,few,TRBJ2-1,TRBD2,TGCGCCAGCAAGGTGACAGCGGGAGAATATGAGCAGTTCTTC,CASKVTAGEYEQFF
TRBV4-2,many,TRBJ1-1,NA,TGTGCCAGCAGCCAAGACTGGACTGAAGCTTTCTTT,CASSQDWTEAFF
TRBV29-1,many,TRBJ1-5,TRBD1,TGCAGCGTGGGGGACAGGAACAATCAGCCCCAGCATTTT,CSVGDRNNQPQHF
TRBV6-1,few,TRBJ2-7,TRBD2,TGTGCCACTGGAGAGCTAGCGGGAAAAACGGAGCAGTACTTC,CATGELAGKTEQYF
TRBV12-3/TRBV12-4,many,TRBJ2-6,NA,TGTGCCAGCCTCCATGGCTCTGGGGCCAACGTCCTGACTTTC,CASLHGSGANVLTF
TRBV12-3/TRBV12-4,NA,TRBJ1-2,NA,TGTGCCAGCAGTTTGTCAGTACCCTCCTATGGCTACACCTTC,CASSLSVPSYGYTF
TRBV2,few,TRBJ2-5,NA,TGTGCCAGCAGTAAAGAACTCAGGGATGAGACCCAGTACTTC,CASSKELRDETQYF
TRBV7-6,NA,TRBJ2-1,NA,TGTGCCAGCAGCTCCGACCACTACAATGAGCAGTTCTTC,CASSSDHYNEQFF
TRBV6-1,NA,TRBJ1-1,NA,TGTGCCAGCAGTGAAGCGCGCGACGCCGGATTTGAAGCTTTCTTT,CASSEARDAGFEAFF
TRBV10-3,NA,TRBJ1-3,NA,TGTGCCATCAGTGCTCCACAGACGTTGAGCTCTGGAAACACCATATATTTT,CAISAPQTLSSGNTIYF
TRBV2,NA,TRBJ1-1,NA,TGTGCCAGCAGTGGGGAATTGGACACTGAAGCTTTCTTT,CASSGELDTEAFF
TRBV12-3/TRBV12-4,NA,TRBJ2-7,NA,TGTGCCAGCCGACTCAGGTCAGGCGGATACGAGCAGTACTTC,CASRLRSGGYEQYF
TRBV7-2,few,TRBJ2-7,NA,TGTGCCAGCAGCTCCTTCTCCTACGAGCAGTACTTC,CASSSFSYEQYF
TRBV19,NA,TRBJ2-4,NA,TGTGCCAGTATGAGGAGGGGTAACGACATTCAGTACTTC,CASMRRGNDIQYF
TRBV27,few,TRBJ2-1,TRBD2,TGTGCCAGCACCCCAAGGGACTCGTCGGGGGGTGAGCAGTTCTTC,CASTPRDSSGGEQFF